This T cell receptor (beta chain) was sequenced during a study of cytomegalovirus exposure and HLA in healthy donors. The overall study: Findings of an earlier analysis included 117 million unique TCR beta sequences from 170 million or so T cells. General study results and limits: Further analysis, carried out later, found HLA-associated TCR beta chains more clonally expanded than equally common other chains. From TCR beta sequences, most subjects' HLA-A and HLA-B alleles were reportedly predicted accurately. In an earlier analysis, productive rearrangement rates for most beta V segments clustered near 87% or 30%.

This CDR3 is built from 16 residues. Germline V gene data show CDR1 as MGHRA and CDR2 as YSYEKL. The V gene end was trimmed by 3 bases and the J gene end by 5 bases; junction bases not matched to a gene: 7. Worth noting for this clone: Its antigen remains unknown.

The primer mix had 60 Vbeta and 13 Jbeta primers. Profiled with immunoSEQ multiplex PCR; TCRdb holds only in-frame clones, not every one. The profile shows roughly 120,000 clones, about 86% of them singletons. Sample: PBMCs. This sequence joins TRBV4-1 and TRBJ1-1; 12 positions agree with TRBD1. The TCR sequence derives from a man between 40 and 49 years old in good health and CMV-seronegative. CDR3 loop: CASSHGTGGLGTEAFF. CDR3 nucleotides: TGCGCCAGCAGCCACGGGACAGGGGGCCTGGGGACTGAAGCTTTCTTT.